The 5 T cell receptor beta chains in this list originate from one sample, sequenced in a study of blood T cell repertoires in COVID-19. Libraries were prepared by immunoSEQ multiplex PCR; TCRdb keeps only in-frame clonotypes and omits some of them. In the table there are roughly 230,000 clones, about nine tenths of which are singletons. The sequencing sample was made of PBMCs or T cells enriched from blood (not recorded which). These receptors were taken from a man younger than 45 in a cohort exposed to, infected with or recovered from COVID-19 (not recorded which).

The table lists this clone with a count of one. The CDR3 DNA sequence: TGTGCCACCAGTGATTTGCGTAGATCGAGCAATGAGCAGTTCTTC. Translating gives CATSDLRRSSNEQFF. The chain combines TRBV24-1 with TRBJ2-1; D is unresolved. Germline CDR1 KGHDR, CDR2 SFDVKD. The CDR3 runs to 15 residues. The V gene lost 0 bases and the J gene lost 6 bases, with 11 bases spanning the gap.

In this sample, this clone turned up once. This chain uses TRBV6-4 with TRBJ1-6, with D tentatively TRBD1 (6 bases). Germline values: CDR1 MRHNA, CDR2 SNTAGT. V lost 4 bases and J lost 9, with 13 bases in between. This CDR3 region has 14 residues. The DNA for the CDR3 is TGTGCCAGCAGTGGTGAACAGGGTGGTTCACCCCTCCACTTT. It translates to CASSGEQGGSPLHF.

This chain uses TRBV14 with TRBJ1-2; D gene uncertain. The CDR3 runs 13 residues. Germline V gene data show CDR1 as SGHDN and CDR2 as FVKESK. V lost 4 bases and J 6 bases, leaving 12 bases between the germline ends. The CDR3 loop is CASSPWGVDGYTF. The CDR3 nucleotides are TGTGCCAGCAGCCCGTGGGGAGTGGATGGCTACACCTTC.

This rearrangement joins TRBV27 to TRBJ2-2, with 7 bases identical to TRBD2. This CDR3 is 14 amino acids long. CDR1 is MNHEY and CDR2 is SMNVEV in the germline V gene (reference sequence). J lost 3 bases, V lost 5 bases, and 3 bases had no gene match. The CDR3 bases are TGTGCCAGCAGTCTCGCGGGGGACACCGGGGAGCTGTTTTTT. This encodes CASSLAGDTGELFF.

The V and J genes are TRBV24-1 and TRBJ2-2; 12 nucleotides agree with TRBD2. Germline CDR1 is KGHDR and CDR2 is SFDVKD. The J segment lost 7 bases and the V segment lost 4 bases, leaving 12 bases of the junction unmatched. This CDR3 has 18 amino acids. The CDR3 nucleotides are TGTGCCACCAGTGACCCCGGACTAGCGGGGTCCTCGGGCGGGGAGCTGTTTTTT. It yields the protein CATSDPGLAGSSGGELFF.